The 18 T cell receptor beta chains below come from one sample, sequenced in a study of cytomegalovirus exposure and HLA in healthy donors. Repertoires were generated with immunoSEQ multiplex PCR, while TCRdb's copy carries only in-frame clones and drops some. This table holds 200,000 to 300,000 clones, roughly nine tenths found once. Sequencing used PBMCs. The receptors were gathered from a man between 18 and 29 years old in good health and CMV-seropositive.

The V call is TRBV4-1, the J call TRBJ2-7, with 9 bases matching TRBD2. The CDR3 is 21 amino acids. After removal of 1 base from V and 0 bases from J, the junction contained 19 bases not matched to a gene. Germline V gives CDR1 MGHRA, CDR2 YSYEKL. CDR3 DNA sequence: TGCGCCAGCAGCCAAGGACCGACAACGGGCGGGAGGGCCGGATTCTCCTACGAGCAGTACTTC. It translates to CASSQGPTTGGRAGFSYEQYF.

On this clone: A junction boundary mismatches the germline segment, possibly from a read error. V gene TRBV27 combines with J gene TRBJ1-1; D is undetermined. This CDR3 region has 13 residues. CDR1 is MNHEY and CDR2 is SMNVEV in the germline V gene (reference sequence). This chain's CDR3 is CASSLGLNSEAFF. The CDR3 DNA is TGTGCCAGCAGTTTGGGTTTGAACTCTGAAGCTTTCTTT.

J is TRBJ2-1 and V is TRBV7-6; D perhaps matches TRBD1 (5 bases). Germline V gives CDR1 SGHVS, CDR2 FNYEAQ. The CDR3 runs 15 residues. Trimming took off 5 bases at V and 5 bases at J, with 16 bases between the two ends. The CDR3 spells CASSTYSWGNNEQFF. The CDR3 region has the DNA TGTGCCAGCAGCACCTATAGCTGGGGCAACAATGAGCAGTTCTTC. Full variable domain (rest looked up from reference TRBV7-6 and TRBJ2-1): GAGVSQSPRYKVTKRGQDVALRCDPISGHVSLYWYRQALGQGPEFLTYFNYEAQQDKSGLPNDRFSAERPEGSISTLTIQRTEQRDSAMYRCASSTYSWGNNEQFFGPGTRLTVL.

The sample holds a few counts of this clone. The chain carries TRBV5-6 and TRBJ1-3; weak D call: TRBD1 (6 bases). Per germline, CDR1 SGHDT and CDR2 YYEEEE. This CDR3 is 13 amino acids long. V was pared by 4 bases and J by 7 bases, with 12 bases between. The DNA of the CDR3 is TGTGCCAGCAGCCCACAGGGTTACAACACCATATATTTT. Amino acids: CASSPQGYNTIYF.

This clone showed up just a few times. The chain recombines TRBV19 with TRBJ2-1, with 8 bases fitting TRBD2. This CDR3 region has 15 residues. With 8 bases clipped from V and 9 bases from J, the junction kept 15 bases outside the gene matches. Per germline, CDR1 LNHDA and CDR2 SQIVND (reference sequence). The CDR3 DNA is TGTGCCAGTTCACCCACCCAGCGGGAGTATGGTGAGCAGTTCTTC. It specifies CASSPTQREYGEQFF.

With respect to this clone: Other DNA sequences in the sample encode the same CDR3. J is TRBJ1-1 and V is TRBV5-1; perhaps TRBD1 as D (6 bases). The CDR3 has 13 amino acids. CDR1 and CDR2 (germline): SGHRS, YFSETQ. The ends were cut back, 0 bases at V and 5 bases at J, with 8 bases in the middle. CDR3 DNA sequence: TGCGCCAGCAGCTTGGCAGGGGATACTGAAGCTTTCTTT. It translates to CASSLAGDTEAFF.

For the CDR3, the DNA is TGTGCCAGCAAGGGGGGCGATCAGCCCCAGCATTTT. Translated: CASKGGDQPQHF. The chain employs TRBV28 and TRBJ1-5, with a possible D match to TRBD1 (6 bases). The CDR3 sequence is 12 residues long. CDR1 is MDHEN, CDR2 SYDVKM, per germline. Trimming took 7 bases from V and 5 from J, leaving 9 bases between them.

V and J are TRBV29-1 and TRBJ2-5; D is unclear. Germline CDR1 SQVTM, CDR2 ANQGSEA. This CDR3 comprises 12 residues. Between the trimmed V and J ends, which lost 7 bases and 0 bases, there was a span of 9 bases. This CDR3 is CSAHRDQETQYF. The DNA of the CDR3 is TGCAGCGCCCATCGGGACCAAGAGACCCAGTACTTC.

This clone was counted only a few times. The chain employs TRBV18 and TRBJ1-1; weak D call: TRBD1 (5 bases). Trimming pared 2 bases from V and 1 base from J, leaving 8 bases between. Germline-derived CDR1 and CDR2 are KGHSH and LQKENI. The CDR3 is made up of 14 amino acids. The CDR3 DNA is TGTGCCAGCTCACCAGGAAGGGGGAACACTGAAGCTTTCTTT. Protein sequence: CASSPGRGNTEAFF.

The rearrangement links TRBV11-3 to TRBJ2-7; TRBD2 is a possible D gene (6 bases). The CDR3 totals 12 residues. V lost 4 bases, J lost 6 bases, and 10 bases lay in between. In germline, CDR1 is SGHNT, CDR2 YENEEA. The CDR3 DNA follows: TGTGCCAGCAGCTCTTACGGGGGCGAGCAGTACTTC. Translation gives CASSSYGGEQYF.

The CDR3 reads CASSIGQGRHVDYGYTF. DNA for the CDR3: TGCGCCAGCAGCATCGGACAGGGAAGGCACGTAGACTATGGCTACACCTTC. This chain connects TRBV5-1 to TRBJ1-2; 8 bases align to TRBD1. The CDR3 loop spans 17 amino acids. V shed 4 bases, J shed 3 bases, and the junction held 14 bases outside the gene matches. Germline V gene data show CDR1 as SGHRS and CDR2 as YFSETQ.

The CDR3: CASSLGTDGEKLFF. The DNA for the CDR3 is TGTGCCAGCAGCCTTGGGACCGATGGGGAAAAACTGTTTTTT. This sequence joins TRBV4-2 and TRBJ1-4; D is perhaps TRBD1 (5 bases). V was clipped by 4 bases and J by 8 bases, with 14 bases between them. Germline-derived CDR1 and CDR2 are LGHNA and YNFKEQ. CDR3 size: 14 residues.

The rearrangement uses TRBV6-5 and TRBJ1-1; the match to TRBD1 covers 8 bases. CDR1 and CDR2 (germline): MNHEY, SVGAGI. The CDR3 spans 13 residues. V was clipped by 5 bases and J by 3 bases; unmatched bases: 2. The CDR3 coding sequence is TGTGCCAGCAGTGTACAGGGGGACACTGAAGCTTTCTTT. This gives the protein CASSVQGDTEAFF.

The chain joins TRBV27 to TRBJ2-1, with D possibly being TRBD1 (6 bases). The germline gives CDR1 MNHEY, CDR2 SMNVEV (reference sequence). V was trimmed by 4 bases and J by 9 bases, leaving 10 bases between them. This CDR3 has 12 residues. The CDR3 here is CASSSTGFEQFF. CDR3 sequence (DNA): TGTGCCAGCAGTTCCACAGGGTTTGAGCAGTTCTTC.

Here the CDR3 reads CASSLEGATQYF. CDR3 nucleotide sequence: TGTGCCAGCAGTTTGGAGGGGGCTACGCAGTATTTT. V is TRBV28 and J is TRBJ2-3; the D gene is possibly TRBD1 (7 bases). Germline values: CDR1 MDHEN, CDR2 SYDVKM. V lost 3 bases and J lost 8, with 9 bases in between. The CDR3 contains 12 residues.

The chain employs TRBV6-1 and TRBJ1-1; perhaps TRBD1 as D (5 bases). Germline V lookup: CDR1 MNHNS, CDR2 SASEGT. V lost 9 bases to trimming and J lost 8 bases, with 25 bases between them. This CDR3 spans 15 amino acids. The CDR3 spells CASLDPLTVPQEAFF. In DNA, the CDR3 is TGTGCCAGTCTCGACCCCCTGACAGTCCCGCAAGAAGCTTTCTTT.

This clone was detected only a few times. The sample contains more than one DNA sequence encoding this CDR3. The genes are TRBV18 and TRBJ2-2, with no clear D. This CDR3 has 13 residues. The ends were cut back, 3 bases at V and 1 base at J, with 3 bases in the middle. Per the germline V gene, CDR1 is KGHSH and CDR2 is LQKENI. CDR3 sequence: CASSPRNTGELFF. The CDR3 DNA sequence: TGTGCCAGCTCACCGCGGAACACCGGGGAGCTGTTTTTT.

The CDR3, as DNA: TGTGCCAGCAGCTTAGCTTTGGCCCGAGATCCGTTCTTC. Its translation is CASSLALARDPFF. This sequence joins TRBV7-8 and TRBJ2-1, with D unclear. The CDR3 is made up of 13 amino acids. Trimming pared 0 bases from V and 15 bases from J, leaving 15 bases between. Germline assignment: CDR1 SGHVS and CDR2 FQNEAQ.